This TCR beta chain was sequenced during a study of blood T cell repertoires in COVID-19. Overall study context: The analysed material was cDNA or gDNA that came from T cells, B-cell-depleted T cells, or PBMCs.

The CDR3 sequence is 15 residues long. Germline CDR1 SGHTA, CDR2 FQGNSA. Trimming removed 1 base at V and 2 bases at J, with 11 bases between. In the original analysis: Using reference gene primer amplification, nucleated cell counts were estimated. Clones were read by immunoSEQ multiplex PCR, and TCRdb kept only the in-frame ones, dropping some. That table furnishes V, J and clone size, whereas the DNA furnished D and trimming. The sample shows some 400,000 clones, roughly four fifths of them seen only once. The source is a human donor with acute or convalescent COVID-19. The donor label of this sample is uncertain. This rearrangement joins TRBV7-2 to TRBJ1-1; D not certain. Material: peripheral blood. This CDR3 reads CASSLGFTVNTEAFF. The CDR3 coding sequence is TGTGCCAGCAGCTTAGGATTTACGGTAAACACTGAAGCTTTCTTT.